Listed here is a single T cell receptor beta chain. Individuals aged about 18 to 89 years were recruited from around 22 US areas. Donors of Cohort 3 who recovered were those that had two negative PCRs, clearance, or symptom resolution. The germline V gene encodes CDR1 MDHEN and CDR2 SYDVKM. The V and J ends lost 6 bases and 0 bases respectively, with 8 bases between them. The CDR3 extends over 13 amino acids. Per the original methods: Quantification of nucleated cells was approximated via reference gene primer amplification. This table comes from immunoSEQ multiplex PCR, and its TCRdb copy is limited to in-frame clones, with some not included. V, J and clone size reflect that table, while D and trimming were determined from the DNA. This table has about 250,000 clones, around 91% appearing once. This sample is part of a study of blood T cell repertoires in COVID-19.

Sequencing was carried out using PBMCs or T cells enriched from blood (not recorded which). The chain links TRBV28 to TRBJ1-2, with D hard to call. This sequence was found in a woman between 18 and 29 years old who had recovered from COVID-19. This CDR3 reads CASSRPANYGYTF. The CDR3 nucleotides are TGTGCCAGCAGCCGTCCTGCTAACTATGGCTACACCTTC.